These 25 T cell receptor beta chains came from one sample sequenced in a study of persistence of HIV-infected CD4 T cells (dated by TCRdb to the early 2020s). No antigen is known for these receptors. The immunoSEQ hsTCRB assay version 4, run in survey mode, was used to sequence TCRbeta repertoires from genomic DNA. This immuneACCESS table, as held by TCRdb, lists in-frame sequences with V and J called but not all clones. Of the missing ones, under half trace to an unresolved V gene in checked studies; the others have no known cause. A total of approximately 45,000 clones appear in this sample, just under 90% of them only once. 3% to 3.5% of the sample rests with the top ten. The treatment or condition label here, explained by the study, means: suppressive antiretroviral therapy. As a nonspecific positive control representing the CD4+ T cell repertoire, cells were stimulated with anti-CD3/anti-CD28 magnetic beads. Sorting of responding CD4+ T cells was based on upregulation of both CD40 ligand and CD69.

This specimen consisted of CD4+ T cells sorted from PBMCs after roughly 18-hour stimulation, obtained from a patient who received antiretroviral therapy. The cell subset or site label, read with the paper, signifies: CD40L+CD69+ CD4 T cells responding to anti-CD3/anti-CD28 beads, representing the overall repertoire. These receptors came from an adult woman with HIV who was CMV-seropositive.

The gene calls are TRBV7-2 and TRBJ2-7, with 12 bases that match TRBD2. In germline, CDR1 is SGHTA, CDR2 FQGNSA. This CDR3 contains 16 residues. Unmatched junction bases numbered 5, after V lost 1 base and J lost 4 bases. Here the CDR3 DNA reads TGTGCCAGCAGCTTAGTCCTAGCGGGGGGGTGGTACGAGCAGTACTTC. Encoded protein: CASSLVLAGGWYEQYF.

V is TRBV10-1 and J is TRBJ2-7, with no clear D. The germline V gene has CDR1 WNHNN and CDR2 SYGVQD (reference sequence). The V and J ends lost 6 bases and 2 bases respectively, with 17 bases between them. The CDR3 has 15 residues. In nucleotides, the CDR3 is TGCGCCAGCAGAAAAATCCGGATGGGGACCTACGAGCAGTACTTC. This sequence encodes CASRKIRMGTYEQYF.

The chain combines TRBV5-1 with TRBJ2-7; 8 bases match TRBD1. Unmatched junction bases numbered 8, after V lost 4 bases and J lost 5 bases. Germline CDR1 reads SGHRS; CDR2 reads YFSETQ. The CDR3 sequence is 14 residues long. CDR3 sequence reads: CASSHRQGRDEQYF. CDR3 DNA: TGCGCCAGCAGCCACCGACAGGGGAGAGACGAGCAGTACTTC.

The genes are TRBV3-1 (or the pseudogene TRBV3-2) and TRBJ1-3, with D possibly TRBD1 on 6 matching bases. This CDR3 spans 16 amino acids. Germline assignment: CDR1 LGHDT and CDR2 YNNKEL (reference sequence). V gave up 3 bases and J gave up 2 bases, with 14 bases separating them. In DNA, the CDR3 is TGTGCCAGCAGCCAGGTCCCCGGGGGCGCTGGAAACACCATATATTTT. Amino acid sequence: CASSQVPGGAGNTIYF.

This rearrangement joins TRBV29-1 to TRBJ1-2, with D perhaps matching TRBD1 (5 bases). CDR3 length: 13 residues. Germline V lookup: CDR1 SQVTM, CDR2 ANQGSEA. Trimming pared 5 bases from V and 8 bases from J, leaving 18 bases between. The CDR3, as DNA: TGCAGCGTTTATGGCAGGGAGGGAGTCGGCTACACCTTC. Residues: CSVYGREGVGYTF. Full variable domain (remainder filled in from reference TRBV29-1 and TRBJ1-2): SAVISQKPSRDICQRGTSLTIQCQVDSQVTMMFWYRQQPGQSLTLIATANQGSEATYESGFVIDKFPISRPNLTFSTLTVSNMSPEDSSIYLCSVYGREGVGYTFGSGTRLTVV.

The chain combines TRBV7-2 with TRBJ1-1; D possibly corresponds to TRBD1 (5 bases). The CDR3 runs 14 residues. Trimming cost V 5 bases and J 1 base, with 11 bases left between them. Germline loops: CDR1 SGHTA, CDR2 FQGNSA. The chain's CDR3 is CASSRGAANTEAFF. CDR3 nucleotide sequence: TGTGCCAGCAGCCGCGGGGCGGCGAACACTGAAGCTTTCTTT. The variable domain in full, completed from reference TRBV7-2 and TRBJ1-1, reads GAGVSQSPSNKVTEKGKDVELRCDPISGHTALYWYRQSLGQGLEFLIYFQGNSAPDKSGLPSDRFSAERTGGSVSTLTIQRTQQEDSAVYLCASSRGAANTEAFFGQGTRLTVV.

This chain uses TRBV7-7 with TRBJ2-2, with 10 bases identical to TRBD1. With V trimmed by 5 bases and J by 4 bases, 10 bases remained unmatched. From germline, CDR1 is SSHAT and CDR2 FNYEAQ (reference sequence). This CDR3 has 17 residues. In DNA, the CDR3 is TGTGCCAGCAGCCCCAGAGCGGGACAGGGGTCCACCGGGGAGCTGTTTTTT. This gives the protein CASSPRAGQGSTGELFF.

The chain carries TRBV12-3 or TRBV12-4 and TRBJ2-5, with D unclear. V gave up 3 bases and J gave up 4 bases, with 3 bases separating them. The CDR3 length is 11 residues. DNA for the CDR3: TGTGCCAGCAGTTTCGGAGAGACCCAGTACTTC. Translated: CASSFGETQYF.

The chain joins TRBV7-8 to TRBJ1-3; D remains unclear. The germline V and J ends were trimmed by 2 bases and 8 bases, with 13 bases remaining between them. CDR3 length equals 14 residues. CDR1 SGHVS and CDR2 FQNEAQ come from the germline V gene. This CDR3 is CASSLWRVVDTIYF. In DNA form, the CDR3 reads TGTGCCAGCAGCTTATGGCGGGTTGTGGACACCATATATTTT.

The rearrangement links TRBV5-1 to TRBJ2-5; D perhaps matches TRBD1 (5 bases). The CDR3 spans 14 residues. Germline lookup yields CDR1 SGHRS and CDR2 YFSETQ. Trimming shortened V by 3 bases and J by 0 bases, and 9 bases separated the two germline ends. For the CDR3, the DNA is TGCGCCAGCAGCTGGCAGGGTAACCAAGAGACCCAGTACTTC. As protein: CASSWQGNQETQYF. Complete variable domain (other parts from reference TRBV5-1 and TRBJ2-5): KAGVTQTPRYLIKTRGQQVTLSCSPISGHRSVSWYQQTPGQGLQFLFEYFSETQRNKGNFPGRFSGRQFSNSRSEMNVSTLELGDSALYLCASSWQGNQETQYFGPGTRLLVL.

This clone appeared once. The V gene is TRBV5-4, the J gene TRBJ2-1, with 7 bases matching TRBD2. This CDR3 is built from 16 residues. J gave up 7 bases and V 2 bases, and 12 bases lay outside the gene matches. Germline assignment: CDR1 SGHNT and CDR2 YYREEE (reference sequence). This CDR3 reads CASSLSGGGALNEQFF. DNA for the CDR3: TGTGCCAGCAGCTTATCGGGCGGGGGAGCCTTGAATGAGCAGTTCTTC.

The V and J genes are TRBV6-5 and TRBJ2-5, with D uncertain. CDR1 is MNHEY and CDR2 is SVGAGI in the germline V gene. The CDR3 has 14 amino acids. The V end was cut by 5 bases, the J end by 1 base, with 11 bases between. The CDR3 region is CASSPGHLQETQYF. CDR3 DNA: TGTGCCAGCAGTCCTGGGCACCTCCAAGAGACCCAGTACTTC.

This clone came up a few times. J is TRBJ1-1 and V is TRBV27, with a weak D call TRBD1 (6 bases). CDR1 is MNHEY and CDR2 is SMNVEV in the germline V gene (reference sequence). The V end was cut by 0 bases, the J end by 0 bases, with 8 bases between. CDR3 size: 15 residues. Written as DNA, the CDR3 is TGTGCCAGCAGTTTATCCGCAGGGGTGAACACTGAAGCTTTCTTT. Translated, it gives CASSLSAGVNTEAFF.

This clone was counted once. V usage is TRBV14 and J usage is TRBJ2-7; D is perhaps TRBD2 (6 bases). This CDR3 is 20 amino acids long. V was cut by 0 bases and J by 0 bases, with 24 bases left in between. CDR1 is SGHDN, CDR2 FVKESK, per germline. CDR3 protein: CASSQEYAPVLRGPSYEQYF. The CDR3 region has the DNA TGTGCCAGCAGCCAAGAATATGCGCCCGTGTTGCGGGGCCCCTCCTACGAGCAGTACTTC.

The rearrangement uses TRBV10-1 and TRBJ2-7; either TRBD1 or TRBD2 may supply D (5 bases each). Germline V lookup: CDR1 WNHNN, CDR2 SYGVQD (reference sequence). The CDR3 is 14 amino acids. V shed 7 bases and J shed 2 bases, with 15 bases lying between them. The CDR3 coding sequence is TGCGCCAGCAAGAGGGACCACTCGGCCTACGAGCAGTACTTC. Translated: CASKRDHSAYEQYF.

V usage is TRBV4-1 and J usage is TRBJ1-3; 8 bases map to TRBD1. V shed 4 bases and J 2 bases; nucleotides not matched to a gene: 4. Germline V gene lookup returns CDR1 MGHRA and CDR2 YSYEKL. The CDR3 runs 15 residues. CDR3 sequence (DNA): TGCGCCAGCAGCCCGTGGACAGGGACTGGAAACACCATATATTTT. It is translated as CASSPWTGTGNTIYF.

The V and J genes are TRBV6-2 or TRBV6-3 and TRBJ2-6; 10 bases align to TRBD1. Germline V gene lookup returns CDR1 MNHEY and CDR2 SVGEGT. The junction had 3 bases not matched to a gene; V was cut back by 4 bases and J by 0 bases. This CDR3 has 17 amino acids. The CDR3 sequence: CASSSRTGGSGANVLTF. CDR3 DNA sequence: TGTGCCAGCAGTTCTCGGACAGGGGGCTCTGGGGCCAACGTCCTGACTTTC.

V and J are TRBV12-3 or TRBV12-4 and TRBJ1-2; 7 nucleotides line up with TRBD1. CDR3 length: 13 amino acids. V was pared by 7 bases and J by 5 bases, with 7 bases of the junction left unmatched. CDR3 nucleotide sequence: TGTGCCAGCACCAGGGGGGGGAGGTATGGCTACACCTTC. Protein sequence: CASTRGGRYGYTF.

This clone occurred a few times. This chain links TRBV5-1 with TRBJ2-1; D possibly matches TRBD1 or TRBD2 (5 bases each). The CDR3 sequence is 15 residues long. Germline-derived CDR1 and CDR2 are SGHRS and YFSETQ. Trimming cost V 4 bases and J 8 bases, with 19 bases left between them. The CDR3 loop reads CASSPAGTIVDEQFF. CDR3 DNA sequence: TGCGCCAGCAGCCCGGCCGGGACGATAGTGGATGAGCAGTTCTTC.

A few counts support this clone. CDR3 DNA sequence: TGTGCCAGCAGTGAAGGGTTGGCCGGGGAGCTGTTTTTT. Amino acid sequence: CASSEGLAGELFF. V usage is TRBV2 and J usage is TRBJ2-2; D is unclear. The CDR3 has 13 residues. Trimming shortened V by 1 base and J by 6 bases, and 6 bases separated the two germline ends. CDR1 is SNHLY, CDR2 FYNNEI, per germline.

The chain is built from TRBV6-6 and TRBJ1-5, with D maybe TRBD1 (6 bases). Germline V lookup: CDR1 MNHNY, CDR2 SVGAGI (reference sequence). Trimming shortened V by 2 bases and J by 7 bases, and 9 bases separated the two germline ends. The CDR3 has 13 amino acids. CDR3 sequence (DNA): TGTGCCAGCAGTTACCAACAGGGACAGCCCCAGCATTTT. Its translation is CASSYQQGQPQHF.

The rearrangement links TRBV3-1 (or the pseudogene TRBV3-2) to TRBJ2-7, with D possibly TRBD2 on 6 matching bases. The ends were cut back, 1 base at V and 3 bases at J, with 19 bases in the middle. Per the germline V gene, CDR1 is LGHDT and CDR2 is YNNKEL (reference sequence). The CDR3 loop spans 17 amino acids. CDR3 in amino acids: CASSQAALGRWGYEQYF. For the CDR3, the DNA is TGTGCCAGCAGCCAAGCCGCGCTGGGGAGGTGGGGCTACGAGCAGTACTTC.

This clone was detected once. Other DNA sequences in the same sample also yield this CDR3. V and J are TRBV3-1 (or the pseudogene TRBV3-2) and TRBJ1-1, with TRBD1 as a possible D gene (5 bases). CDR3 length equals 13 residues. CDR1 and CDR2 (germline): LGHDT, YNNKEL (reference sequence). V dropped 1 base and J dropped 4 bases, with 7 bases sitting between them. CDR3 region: CASSQGGGTEAFF. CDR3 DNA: TGTGCCAGCAGCCAAGGGGGCGGCACTGAAGCTTTCTTT.

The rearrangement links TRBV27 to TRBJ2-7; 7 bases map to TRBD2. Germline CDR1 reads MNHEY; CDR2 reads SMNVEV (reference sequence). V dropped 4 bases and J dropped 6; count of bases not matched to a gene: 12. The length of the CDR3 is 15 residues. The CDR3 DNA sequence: TGTGCCAGCAGTTCCCCCGGGACTACCCCCGTCGAGCAGTACTTC. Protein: CASSSPGTTPVEQYF.

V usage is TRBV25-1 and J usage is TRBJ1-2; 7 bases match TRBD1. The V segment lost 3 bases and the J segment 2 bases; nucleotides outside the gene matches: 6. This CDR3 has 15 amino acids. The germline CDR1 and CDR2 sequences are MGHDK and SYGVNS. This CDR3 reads CASSDQGGGNYGYTF. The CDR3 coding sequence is TGTGCCAGCAGTGACCAGGGGGGAGGCAACTATGGCTACACCTTC.